The 26 T cell receptor beta chains listed next were all sequenced from one sample in a study of cytomegalovirus exposure and HLA in healthy donors. Generated by immunoSEQ multiplex PCR, the TCRdb table keeps only in-frame clones and is missing some. The data hold about 160,000 clones, with roughly nine tenths observed a single time. The specimen was PBMCs. All receptors come from a woman in her 30s in good health and CMV-seronegative.

The V call is TRBV18, the J call TRBJ1-5, with D possibly being TRBD1 (6 bases). V was clipped by 4 bases and J by 0 bases, with 16 bases between them. There are 17 residues in the CDR3. The germline CDR1 and CDR2 sequences are KGHSH and LQKENI. The CDR3, as DNA: TGTGCCAGCTCACTATCAGGGGCTCCCTATAGCAATCAGCCCCAGCATTTT. Amino acid sequence: CASSLSGAPYSNQPQHF.

This sequence joins TRBV28 and TRBJ2-7; 8 bases match TRBD2. The J segment lost 5 bases and the V segment lost 11 bases, leaving 14 bases of the junction unmatched. CDR3 length equals 14 residues. Germline CDR1 MDHEN, CDR2 SYDVKM. The CDR3 DNA is TGTGCCGGTAGACCAGCGGGAGAATTCCACGAGCAGTACTTC. Its translation: CAGRPAGEFHEQYF. Looking up the rest from reference TRBV28 and TRBJ2-7 gives the full variable domain: DVKVTQSSRYLVKRTGEKVFLECVQDMDHENMFWYRQDPGLGLRLIYFSYDVKMKEKGDIPEGYSVSREKKERFSLILESASTNQTSMYLCAGRPAGEFHEQYFGPGTRLTVT.

The chain joins TRBV5-5 to TRBJ1-2, with TRBD1 as a possible D gene (6 bases). The CDR3 loop spans 14 amino acids. V was trimmed by 1 base and J by 4 bases, leaving 11 bases between them. The germline CDR1 and CDR2 sequences are SGHKS and YYEKEE (reference sequence). The CDR3 is CASSLPGQIYGYTF. The CDR3 DNA reads TGTGCCAGCAGCTTGCCCGGACAGATCTATGGCTACACCTTC.

This chain links TRBV5-1 with TRBJ1-1; 10 bases match TRBD1. Germline V CDR1 and CDR2: SGHRS, YFSETQ. V was clipped by 3 bases and J by 1 base; unmatched bases: 9. This CDR3 is 17 amino acids long. DNA of the CDR3: TGCGCCAGCAGCTCTGACAGGGGGCATCTGTCGAACACTGAAGCTTTCTTT. Its translation: CASSSDRGHLSNTEAFF.

J is TRBJ1-1 and V is TRBV19; D remains unclear. From germline, CDR1 is LNHDA and CDR2 SQIVND (reference sequence). CDR3 length: 12 residues. The germline V and J ends were trimmed by 6 bases and 4 bases, with 9 bases remaining between them. CDR3 nucleotide sequence: TGTGCCAGTAGCCTAACGGGCACTGAAGCTTTCTTT. As protein: CASSLTGTEAFF.

A single count supports this clone. The chain is built from TRBV7-2 and TRBJ2-3; TRBD2 aligns across 8 bases. Germline assignment: CDR1 SGHTA and CDR2 FQGNSA. Germline trimming cut 1 base from V and 0 bases from J; bases unmatched to any gene: 3. CDR3 length: 16 residues. CDR3 in DNA: TGTGCCAGCAGCTTAGTTTCGGGAGGGAGCACAGATACGCAGTATTTT. Amino acid sequence: CASSLVSGGSTDTQYF. Drawing the rest from reference TRBV7-2 and TRBJ2-3, the complete variable domain is GAGVSQSPSNKVTEKGKDVELRCDPISGHTALYWYRQSLGQGLEFLIYFQGNSAPDKSGLPSDRFSAERTGGSVSTLTIQRTQQEDSAVYLCASSLVSGGSTDTQYFGPGTRLTVL.

The genes are TRBV5-6 and TRBJ2-1; D unclear. V was trimmed by 2 bases and J by 8 bases, leaving 14 bases between them. The CDR3 consists of 14 residues. Germline V gene sequence: CDR1 SGHDT, CDR2 YYEEEE. The CDR3 is CASSFTQKAYEQFF. The CDR3 nucleotides are TGTGCCAGCAGCTTTACACAGAAGGCCTATGAGCAGTTCTTC.

The chain recombines TRBV5-1 with TRBJ1-1, with 7 bases that match TRBD1. Germline V gene lookup returns CDR1 SGHRS and CDR2 YFSETQ. V lost 0 bases to trimming and J lost 2 bases; unmatched junction nucleotides: 4. The CDR3 has 15 amino acids. CDR3 residues: CASSLGGQYNTEAFF. CDR3 DNA: TGCGCCAGCAGCTTGGGGGGACAGTACAACACTGAAGCTTTCTTT.

CDR3 bases: TGTGCCAGCAGCCCGGGGAGTCCCGCAGATACGCAGTATTTT. Translating it yields CASSPGSPADTQYF. The chain recombines TRBV9 with TRBJ2-3; D is possibly TRBD2 (5 bases). V lost 4 bases and J lost 4, with 13 bases in between. The CDR3 length is 14 residues. Looked up from germline, CDR1 is SGDLS and CDR2 is YYNGEE.

The chain recombines TRBV4-3 with TRBJ2-3, with a weak D call TRBD2 (6 bases). This CDR3 contains 15 residues. CDR1 and CDR2 (germline): LGHNA, YSLEER. Trimming left V 0 bases short and J 1 base short, with 8 bases between. In DNA form, the CDR3 reads TGCGCCAGCAGCCAAGAAAAGCGGGGCACAGATACGCAGTATTTT. Protein: CASSQEKRGTDTQYF.

The rearrangement links TRBV10-2 to TRBJ2-1, with 12 bases that match TRBD2. The CDR3 spans 18 residues. CDR1 and CDR2 from the germline V gene are WSHSY and SAAADI. V shed 0 bases, J shed 8 bases, and the junction held 11 bases outside the gene matches. The CDR3 spells CASSESGETSGSTYEQFF. CDR3 bases: TGCGCCAGCAGTGAGTCGGGGGAGACTAGCGGGAGCACGTATGAGCAGTTCTTC.

The chain is built from TRBV6-6 and TRBJ1-2; D might be TRBD1 (5 bases). The CDR3 is 14 residues long. Germline assignment: CDR1 MNHNY and CDR2 SVGAGI (reference sequence). With 6 bases removed from V and 2 bases from J, the gap between germline ends came to 13 bases. In nucleotides, the CDR3 is TGTGCCAGCAGAGACCGGACACCGAACTATGGCTACACCTTC. Its protein is CASRDRTPNYGYTF.

This chain connects TRBV29-1 to TRBJ2-5, with TRBD2 matching over 7 bases. This CDR3 is built from 13 residues. Trimming at V came to 5 bases and at J to 1 base, leaving 4 bases not matched to a gene. CDR1 and CDR2 from the germline V gene are SQVTM and ANQGSEA. In DNA, the CDR3 is TGCAGCGTTCGTGCGGGGGTCCAAGAGACCCAGTACTTC. The encoded protein is CSVRAGVQETQYF.

The rearrangement uses TRBV2 and TRBJ2-7; 14 bases map to TRBD2. The CDR3 loop spans 15 amino acids. V gave up 6 bases and J gave up 3 bases; unmatched junction bases: 4. CDR1 is SNHLY and CDR2 is FYNNEI in the germline V gene. The CDR3 reads CASRQGLAGVYEQYF. The CDR3 region has the DNA TGTGCCAGCAGGCAGGGACTAGCGGGAGTCTACGAGCAGTACTTC.

The chain is built from TRBV10-3 and TRBJ1-2; D unresolved. V was shortened by 3 bases and J by 4 bases, with 12 bases between the two germline ends. Germline V gene sequence: CDR1 ENHRY, CDR2 SYGVKD. This CDR3 has 14 residues. The DNA of the CDR3 is TGTGCCATCAGTGATTCCCTAATCCCCTATGGCTACACCTTC. Its protein is CAISDSLIPYGYTF.

This chain joins TRBV13 and TRBJ2-3; weak D call: TRBD2 (6 bases). The CDR3 is 14 residues long. Trimming stripped 4 bases from V and 3 bases from J, with 11 bases between. The V gene's germline CDR1 is PRHDT and CDR2 FYEKMQ (reference sequence). For the CDR3, the DNA is TGTGCCAGCAGCTCACGGAGGGGAACAGATACGCAGTATTTT. Its translation: CASSSRRGTDTQYF.

The chain combines TRBV5-1 with TRBJ2-5; TRBD1 matches 7 bases. V lost 4 bases and J lost 2; bases outside the gene matches: 11. Germline CDR1 and CDR2: SGHRS and YFSETQ. The CDR3 runs to 16 residues. This CDR3 reads CASSRTGQQLQETQYF. In DNA, the CDR3 is TGCGCCAGCAGCCGCACGGGACAGCAATTACAAGAGACCCAGTACTTC.

This rearrangement joins TRBV5-4 to TRBJ2-1, with TRBD1 as a possible D gene (5 bases). Trimming took off 4 bases at V and 7 bases at J, with 15 bases between the two ends. CDR3 size: 14 residues. CDR1 and CDR2 (germline): SGHNT, YYREEE (reference sequence). The DNA of the CDR3 is TGTGCCAGCAGCCCGGTAGGGGCGAGGAATGAGCAGTTCTTC. It encodes CASSPVGARNEQFF.

This sequence joins TRBV6-5 and TRBJ2-7; no clear D gene. Germline V gene data show CDR1 as MNHEY and CDR2 as SVGAGI. The CDR3 is made up of 13 amino acids. V dropped 5 bases and J dropped 3 bases, with 11 bases sitting between them. CDR3 region: CASSASRGYEQYF. CDR3 DNA: TGTGCCAGCAGTGCCTCTAGAGGCTACGAGCAGTACTTC.

The chain links TRBV29-1 to TRBJ2-1; a possible D gene is TRBD1 (5 bases). The V and J ends lost 2 bases and 2 bases respectively, with 13 bases between them. Germline V gene sequence: CDR1 SQVTM, CDR2 ANQGSEA. The CDR3 runs 15 residues. The CDR3 DNA reads TGCAGCGTTGAAACTGGCTGGGGCCCCTACAATGAGCAGTTCTTC. It encodes CSVETGWGPYNEQFF.

The chain recombines TRBV5-6 with TRBJ2-7; the D call may be TRBD1 or TRBD2 (6 bases each). Germline assignment: CDR1 SGHDT and CDR2 YYEEEE. Deletions cut 7 bases from V and 3 bases from J, with 20 bases between. The CDR3 loop spans 15 amino acids. The CDR3 nucleotides read TGTGCCAGCTTACCCTCGGTTGGAGGGGGCTACGAGCAGTACTTC. Encoded protein: CASLPSVGGGYEQYF.

The chain recombines TRBV9 with TRBJ2-2; D remains ambiguous. Trimming took off 0 bases at V and 1 base at J, with 7 bases between the two ends. Germline lookup yields CDR1 SGDLS and CDR2 YYNGEE. The CDR3 totals 15 residues. CDR3 coding DNA: TGTGCCAGCAGCGTAGAACCGGAGAACACCGGGGAGCTGTTTTTT. Its protein product is CASSVEPENTGELFF.

DNA of the CDR3: TGTGCCAGCAGTGGGAACGGGTTCGAAGAGACCCAGTACTTC. This translates into CASSGNGFEETQYF. This chain joins TRBV2 and TRBJ2-5; D is ambiguous. V dropped 4 bases and J dropped 3 bases, with 12 bases sitting between them. Germline CDR1 and CDR2: SNHLY and FYNNEI. The CDR3 is 14 residues long.

The sample holds one count of this clone. This sequence joins TRBV27 and TRBJ1-5, with a tentative D call TRBD1 (5 bases). The ends were cut back, 4 bases at V and 5 bases at J, with 18 bases in the middle. The CDR3 runs to 16 residues. Per germline, CDR1 MNHEY and CDR2 SMNVEV (reference sequence). This CDR3 reads CASSSTRQVRDQPQHF. The CDR3 DNA sequence: TGTGCCAGCAGTTCGACTAGACAAGTCAGGGATCAGCCCCAGCATTTT.

Remarks on this clone: Additional DNA sequences in this sample encode the identical CDR3. The genes are TRBV28 and TRBJ1-5, with a possible D match to TRBD1 (6 bases). This CDR3 is 13 amino acids long. Germline V gene lookup returns CDR1 MDHEN and CDR2 SYDVKM. Trimming took 6 bases from V and 1 from J, leaving 7 bases between them. CDR3 in amino acids: CASSDRSNQPQHF. The CDR3 coding sequence is TGTGCCAGCAGCGACAGGAGCAATCAGCCCCAGCATTTT.

CDR3 sequence: CATQRTSASYEQYF. CDR3 DNA: TGTGCCACCCAAAGGACTAGCGCCTCCTACGAGCAGTACTTC. This chain links TRBV19 with TRBJ2-7; 9 bases are a match to TRBD2. The CDR3 spans 14 residues. Germline loops: CDR1 LNHDA, CDR2 SQIVND (reference sequence). J lost 0 bases, V lost 10 bases, and 7 bases had no gene match. Using reference TRBV19 and TRBJ2-7 for the parts outside the CDR3, the full variable domain is DGGITQSPKYLFRKEGQNVTLSCEQNLNHDAMYWYRQDPGQGLRLIYYSQIVNDFQKGDIAEGYSVSREKKESFPLTVTSAQKNPTAFYLCATQRTSASYEQYFGPGTRLTVT.